The clone carrying this T cell receptor beta chain was seen at least ten times. The antigen remains unidentified. The V and J ends lost 10 bases and 4 bases, in that order; junction bases with no gene match: 22. Germline CDR1 SNHLY, CDR2 FYNNEI. The CDR3 is 18 residues long. The entry originates in a study of T-cell reconstitution after alpha-beta-depleted transplantation in children. Using unique molecular identifiers, the investigators prepared the TCRbeta library. TCRdb re-derived calls from the PCR reads in MiXCR, one entry per CDR3 protein. The data contain 330,000 or so distinct CDR3 sequences, 6.5% to 9% of them seen just once; the ten biggest clones take up around 10%. General observations from the study: Reportedly, only several hundred clones from non-depleted graft cells drove alpha-beta T-cell counts at about two months. When one year had passed after transplant, most T-cell counts and diversity came from newly produced T cells.

This sample comprised peripheral blood, obtained 360 days after TCRalphabeta/CD19-depleted stem cell transplant. This TCR came from a female patient between 2 and 15 years old who had a stem cell transplant for Fanconi anemia, so the T cells may come from the graft donor. The V call is TRBV2, the J call TRBJ2-1; 7 nucleotides line up with TRBD1. This chain's CDR3 is CATGGTALLGPEYNEQFF. DNA of the CDR3: TGTGCCACCGGTGGGACAGCACTCTTGGGGCCAGAGTACAATGAGCAGTTCTTC.